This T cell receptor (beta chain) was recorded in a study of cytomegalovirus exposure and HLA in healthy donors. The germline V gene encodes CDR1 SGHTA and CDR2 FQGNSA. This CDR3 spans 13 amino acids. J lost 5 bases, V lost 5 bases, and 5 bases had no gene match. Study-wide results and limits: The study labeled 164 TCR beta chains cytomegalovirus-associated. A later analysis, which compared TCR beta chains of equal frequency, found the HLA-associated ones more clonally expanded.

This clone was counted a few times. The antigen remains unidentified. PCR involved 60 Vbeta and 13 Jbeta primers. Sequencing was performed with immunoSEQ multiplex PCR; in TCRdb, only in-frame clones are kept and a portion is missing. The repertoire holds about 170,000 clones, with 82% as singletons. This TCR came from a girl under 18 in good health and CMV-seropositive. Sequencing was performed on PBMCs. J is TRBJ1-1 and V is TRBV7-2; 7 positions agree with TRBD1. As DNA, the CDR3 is TGTGCCAGCAGCCGACAGGGTGGGACTGAAGCTTTCTTT. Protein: CASSRQGGTEAFF.